The 14 T cell receptor beta chains reported below all come from one sample, sequenced in a study of CD8 T cells in Susac syndrome. After extraction with the RNeasy kit, roughly 0.45 to 1 ug of the RNA was reverse transcribed using random hexamers. Each CDR3 protein is one row after TCRdb ran MiXCR on the immunoSEQ multiplex PCR reads. The sample holds approximately 120,000 distinct CDR3 sequences, about 95% seen once. The sample comprised CD4+ T cells from PBMCs. The source of these receptors is a human donor in good health.

The rearrangement joins TRBV7-9 to TRBJ1-1, with unresolved D. CDR1 is SEHNR, CDR2 FQNEAQ, per germline (reference sequence). The CDR3 sequence is 14 residues long. The ends were cut back, 0 bases at V and 5 bases at J, with 10 bases in the middle. The CDR3 spells CASSLARRETEAFF. CDR3 DNA sequence: TGTGCCAGCAGCTTAGCCCGGAGGGAAACTGAAGCTTTCTTT.

This clonotype was recorded only once. The chain combines TRBV5-1 with TRBJ1-1; 7 bases are shared with TRBD1. The CDR3 is 13 amino acids. Germline CDR1 and CDR2: SGHRS and YFSETQ. V shed 4 bases and J 7 bases; nucleotides not matched to a gene: 7. As DNA, the CDR3 is TGCGCCAGCAGCCCCCGGGACAGTGGTGAAGCTTTCTTT. Translation gives CASSPRDSGEAFF.

The rearrangement links TRBV20-1 to TRBJ1-5, with D tentatively TRBD1 (5 bases). In germline, CDR1 is DFQATT, CDR2 SNEGSKA (reference sequence). The CDR3 is 13 amino acids. Trimming removed 5 bases from V and 0 bases from J, with 8 bases in between. As DNA, the CDR3 is TGCAGTGCTTCCCAGGGTAGCAATCAGCCCCAGCATTTT. Protein product: CSASQGSNQPQHF.

This clonotype occurred once. This rearrangement joins TRBV12-3 or TRBV12-4 to TRBJ2-7; D may be TRBD1 (5 bases). The length of the CDR3 is 12 residues. Trimming pared 5 bases from V and 5 bases from J, leaving 10 bases between. The CDR3, as DNA: TGTGCCAGCAGTACCAGGGATAACGAGCAGTACTTC. Protein product: CASSTRDNEQYF.

The CDR3 DNA reads TGCAGCGTTGAAGATCATCCCAAGACCCAGTACTTC. Translated, it gives CSVEDHPKTQYF. V gene TRBV29-1 combines with J gene TRBJ2-5, with no clear D. This CDR3 spans 12 amino acids. The V gene's germline CDR1 is SQVTM and CDR2 ANQGSEA. Trimming shortened V by 0 bases and J by 6 bases, and 8 bases separated the two germline ends.

This clonotype was counted a single time. The chain joins TRBV29-1 to TRBJ1-4; the match to TRBD1 covers 7 bases. The germline CDR1 and CDR2 sequences are SQVTM and ANQGSEA. Unmatched junction bases numbered 3, after V lost 4 bases and J lost 4 bases. The CDR3 extends over 13 amino acids. The CDR3 region is CSVAGQLNEKLFF. CDR3 nucleotide sequence: TGCAGCGTTGCGGGACAGCTTAATGAAAAACTGTTTTTT.

The J gene is TRBJ1-5, the V gene TRBV19; TRBD1 might be the D (6 bases). The CDR3 runs 15 residues. Germline V gene sequence: CDR1 LNHDA, CDR2 SQIVND (reference sequence). V was shortened by 9 bases and J by 2 bases, with 17 bases between the two germline ends. The CDR3 bases are TGTGCCAGCGATCTACCGGGACAAGGCAATCAGCCCCAGCATTTT. Its protein product is CASDLPGQGNQPQHF.

This clonotype was observed once. V and J are TRBV4-1 and TRBJ1-3; no firm D call. Germline values: CDR1 MGHRA, CDR2 YSYEKL. V was cut by 0 bases and J by 4 bases, with 16 bases left in between. The CDR3 consists of 17 residues. DNA for the CDR3: TGCGCCAGCAGCCAAGAGGAAGGGTTCCCTGCCGGAAACACCATATATTTT. Translating it yields CASSQEEGFPAGNTIYF.

This clonotype came up a few times. The J gene is TRBJ2-6, the V gene TRBV6-6; no clear D gene. Germline-derived CDR1 and CDR2 are MNHNY and SVGAGI (reference sequence). The CDR3 covers 15 residues. The germline V and J ends were trimmed by 2 bases and 1 base, with 6 bases remaining between them. The chain's CDR3 is CASSYGPSGANVLTF. For the CDR3, the DNA is TGTGCCAGCAGTTACGGCCCGTCTGGGGCCAACGTCCTGACTTTC.

J is TRBJ2-2 and V is TRBV7-2, with 9 bases lining up with TRBD2. The CDR3 covers 16 residues. Germline loops: CDR1 SGHTA, CDR2 FQGNSA. V shed 3 bases and J 6 bases; nucleotides not matched to a gene: 8. The CDR3 spells CASSFAAGGTAGELFF. The CDR3 DNA reads as TGTGCCAGCAGCTTCGCGGCGGGGGGGACCGCCGGGGAGCTGTTTTTT.

This clonotype was detected only once. V gene TRBV29-1 combines with J gene TRBJ1-2; no definite D call. CDR1 is SQVTM, CDR2 ANQGSEA, per germline. This CDR3 is built from 14 residues. Between the trimmed V and J ends, which lost 3 bases and 0 bases, there was a span of 11 bases. Here the CDR3 DNA reads TGCAGCGTTGATAGGGATCAAGCTAACTATGGCTACACCTTC. This sequence encodes CSVDRDQANYGYTF.

J is TRBJ2-5 and V is TRBV12-3 or TRBV12-4; 8 bases agree with TRBD1. J was trimmed by 1 base and V by 2 bases; bases with no gene match: 9. CDR3 length equals 17 residues. The CDR3 DNA reads as TGTGCCAGCAGTTTAAGTCGGACAGGGCATGGCCAAGAGACCCAGTACTTC. Amino acids: CASSLSRTGHGQETQYF.

This sequence joins TRBV5-1 and TRBJ2-5; 9 nucleotides agree with TRBD1. This CDR3 spans 13 amino acids. Germline V lookup: CDR1 SGHRS, CDR2 YFSETQ. The V and J ends lost 4 bases and 5 bases, in that order; junction bases with no gene match: 3. For the CDR3, the DNA is TGCGCCAGCAGCCGACAGGGGGACGAGACCCAGTACTTC. Translation gives CASSRQGDETQYF.

The genes are TRBV5-6 and TRBJ1-6; 7 nucleotides align to TRBD1. Germline CDR1 and CDR2: SGHDT and YYEEEE. The CDR3 sequence is 15 residues long. V was pared by 4 bases and J by 10 bases, with 11 bases of the junction left unmatched. CDR3 DNA sequence: TGTGCCAGCAGCCGGGACGACAGGGTGGAATCACCCCTCCACTTT. It yields the protein CASSRDDRVESPLHF.